The 14 T cell receptor beta chains presented below share a single source sample, sequenced in a study of PD-1 blockade in classical Hodgkin lymphoma. Using immunoSEQ multiplex PCR, the repertoire was profiled, and TCRdb retains in-frame clones only, with some absent. Of approximately 4,400 clones listed, 60% to 65% were seen once; the top ten hold about two fifths. Every patient relapsed after autologous stem cell transplantation, and brentuximab vedotin exposure varied. The material was peripheral blood mononuclear cells (PBMCs), obtained at baseline. Receptors were obtained from a human donor with classical Hodgkin lymphoma.

The chain couples TRBV18 to TRBJ2-7; TRBD1 matches 8 bases. CDR1 is KGHSH, CDR2 LQKENI, per germline. CDR3 length: 12 residues. Trimming removed 6 bases from V and 5 bases from J; junction bases left unmatched: 3. The DNA of the CDR3 is TGTGCCAGCTCGCAGGACAGGGACGAGCAGTACTTC. Its protein product is CASSQDRDEQYF. The complete variable domain, with remaining parts taken from reference TRBV18 and TRBJ2-7, reads NAGVMQNPRHLVRRRGQEARLRCSPMKGHSHVYWYRQLPEEGLKFMVYLQKENIIDESGMPKERFSAEFPKEGPSILRIQQVVRGDSAAYFCASSQDRDEQYFGPGTRLTVT.

The V call is TRBV11-1, the J call TRBJ1-2; tentative D call: TRBD1 (5 bases). V lost 1 base, J lost 8 bases, and 14 bases lay in between. Looked up from germline, CDR1 is SGHAT and CDR2 is FQDESV (reference sequence). The CDR3 has 14 residues. CDR3 sequence reads: CASSLDQGINGYTF. As DNA, the CDR3 is TGTGCCAGCAGCTTAGACCAGGGAATTAACGGCTACACCTTC.

This clone turned up a few times. V is TRBV19 and J is TRBJ2-1; D may be TRBD2 (6 bases). Germline V gene sequence: CDR1 LNHDA, CDR2 SQIVND (reference sequence). Between the trimmed V and J ends, which lost 8 bases and 2 bases, there was a span of 16 bases. The CDR3 contains 15 residues. CDR3 loop: CASRRYAGTYNEQFF. DNA for the CDR3: TGTGCCAGTCGGCGGTACGCGGGGACCTACAATGAGCAGTTCTTC.

This clone was recorded once. This specimen includes other DNA sequences encoding the same CDR3. The chain uses TRBV6-5 and TRBJ1-1; TRBD1 might be the D (6 bases). The CDR3 contains 13 residues. The germline V gene encodes CDR1 MNHEY and CDR2 SVGAGI. V shed 6 bases and J shed 4 bases, with 12 bases lying between them. This chain's CDR3 is CASSLQGATEAFF. The CDR3 DNA sequence: TGTGCCAGCAGCTTACAGGGTGCCACTGAAGCTTTCTTT.

Only one count was recorded for this clone. The V call is TRBV6-6, the J call TRBJ1-4, with D possibly matching TRBD1 (5 bases). CDR3 length: 16 residues. Germline assignment: CDR1 MNHNY and CDR2 SVGAGI (reference sequence). Deletions cut 2 bases from V and 3 bases from J, with 13 bases between. The CDR3 DNA reads TGTGCCAGCAGTTACCCCGGGCAGGGAGCTAATGAAAAACTGTTTTTT. Its translation: CASSYPGQGANEKLFF.

The chain employs TRBV2 and TRBJ2-5, with 7 nucleotides matching TRBD2. Trimming at V came to 4 bases and at J to 5 bases, leaving 7 bases not matched to a gene. The CDR3 runs 14 residues. Germline lookup yields CDR1 SNHLY and CDR2 FYNNEI. The CDR3 DNA follows: TGTGCCAGCAGTGCAAGCGGGCGGGGGGAGACCCAGTACTTC. Residues: CASSASGRGETQYF.

Concerning this clone itself: At the DNA level, this CDR3 is encoded by other sequences in the same sample as well. The chain joins TRBV28 to TRBJ1-4; the D is unclear. Germline CDR1 and CDR2: MDHEN and SYDVKM. V was trimmed by 2 bases and J by 0 bases, leaving 4 bases between them. The CDR3 has 14 residues. For the CDR3, the DNA is TGTGCCAGCAGTTTACCCGCAACTAATGAAAAACTGTTTTTT. It specifies CASSLPATNEKLFF.

This chain joins TRBV5-1 and TRBJ2-1; TRBD1 might be the D (5 bases). The CDR3 contains 15 residues. Germline V gene sequence: CDR1 SGHRS, CDR2 YFSETQ. The germline V and J ends were trimmed by 0 bases and 4 bases, with 11 bases remaining between them. CDR3 loop: CASSLVGRQYNEQFF. As DNA, the CDR3 is TGCGCCAGCAGCTTGGTAGGCCGACAGTACAATGAGCAGTTCTTC.

This clone is judged medium-sized. The V gene is TRBV6-5, the J gene TRBJ2-7, with 11 bases aligning to TRBD1. Germline loops: CDR1 MNHEY, CDR2 SVGAGI. The CDR3 contains 14 residues. V lost 5 bases and J lost 2; bases outside the gene matches: 2. The CDR3 loop reads CASSPGQGAYEQYF. CDR3 sequence (DNA): TGTGCCAGCAGTCCGGGACAGGGGGCCTACGAGCAGTACTTC.

V and J are TRBV4-2 and TRBJ2-1, with 9 positions matching TRBD1. Germline CDR1 is LGHNA and CDR2 is YNFKEQ. The CDR3 loop spans 16 amino acids. Unmatched junction bases numbered 8, after V lost 4 bases and J lost 4 bases. CDR3 sequence (DNA): TGTGCCAGCAGCCCCCAAACAGGGGGCGAGTACAATGAGCAGTTCTTC. Encoded protein: CASSPQTGGEYNEQFF.

The CDR3 DNA reads TGTGCCAGCAGCTTGCGGAGGGAGGGCTACACCTTC. It encodes CASSLRREGYTF. The chain employs TRBV13 and TRBJ1-2; D gene ambiguous. Trimming shortened V by 3 bases and J by 8 bases, and 10 bases separated the two germline ends. Germline CDR1 reads PRHDT; CDR2 reads FYEKMQ (reference sequence). The CDR3 contains 12 residues.

The chain carries TRBV28 and TRBJ2-7; the D call may be TRBD1 or TRBD2 (5 bases each). This CDR3 comprises 13 residues. Per germline, CDR1 MDHEN and CDR2 SYDVKM. Trimming took 5 bases from V and 2 from J, leaving 10 bases between them. The chain's CDR3 is CASSTRGAYEQYF. The CDR3 bases are TGTGCCAGCAGTACGAGAGGGGCCTACGAGCAGTACTTC.

This chain uses TRBV28 with TRBJ2-3; D gene ambiguous. The CDR3 runs to 14 residues. Germline V gives CDR1 MDHEN, CDR2 SYDVKM. Trimming removed 2 bases from V and 2 bases from J, with 8 bases in between. This CDR3 reads CASSLGQHTDTQYF. The DNA for the CDR3 is TGTGCCAGCAGTTTAGGGCAGCACACAGATACGCAGTATTTT.

This clone was recorded a few times. This sequence joins TRBV2 and TRBJ2-2; TRBD1 matches at 9 bases. Germline CDR1 and CDR2: SNHLY and FYNNEI. CDR3 length equals 14 residues. V trimming: 7 bases; J trimming: 7 bases; junction bases outside the gene matches: 7. The CDR3 region is CASNYRGLSGELFF. DNA for the CDR3: TGTGCCAGCAACTACAGGGGGCTCAGCGGGGAGCTGTTTTTT.